The rows below give T cell receptor beta chains drawn from one sample of a study of early T cells in non-severe SARS-CoV-2 infection. TCRdb itself ran the 5' RACE reads through MiXCR, one entry per CDR3 protein. This repertoire shows around 70,000 distinct CDR3 sequences, 12% found once; its top ten account for 1.5% to 2%. Sequencing was carried out using whole blood. These receptors all come from an adult who was a healthcare worker with PCR-confirmed SARS-CoV-2 infection or an uninfected control (not recorded which). The CDR3 runs from the conserved cysteine through the conserved F or W. Each record gives: V gene, clone size, J gene, D gene, CDR3 protein, CDR3 DNA. The D gene is left open where the match is weak. Size tells how often a clone was seen (once, few, many) or the class of an expanded clone, and some rows leave it out.

>TRBV19|many|TRBJ2-5|NA
CASSSTPRRGPETQYF
TGTGCCAGTAGTTCGACCCCCCGGAGGGGCCCGGAGACCCAGTACTTC
>TRBV19|NA|TRBJ1-5|NA
CASGGTQPQHF
TGTGCCAGTGGGGGAACTCAGCCCCAGCATTTT
>TRBV7-9|many|TRBJ2-2|TRBD1
CASSERDRGAGELFF
TGTGCCAGCAGCGAACGGGACAGGGGGGCCGGGGAGCTGTTTTTT
>TRBV9|few|TRBJ1-2|NA
CASSVDQSYGYTF
TGTGCCAGCAGCGTAGACCAGAGCTATGGCTACACCTTC
>TRBV7-8|few|TRBJ2-1|TRBD1
CASSDRVVSYNEQFF
TGTGCCAGCAGCGACAGGGTAGTCTCCTACAATGAGCAGTTCTTC
>TRBV6-1|many|TRBJ2-5|NA
CASSAQDTHGETQYF
TGTGCCAGCAGTGCGCAGGACACTCACGGGGAGACCCAGTACTTC
>TRBV5-1|NA|TRBJ2-5|NA
CASSLERNQETQYF
TGCGCCAGCAGCTTGGAAAGAAATCAAGAGACCCAGTACTTC
>TRBV12-3/TRBV12-4|NA|TRBJ2-3|TRBD1
CASSPRGQGASDTQYF
TGTGCCAGCAGCCCCCGGGGACAGGGGGCATCAGATACGCAGTATTTT
>TRBV20-1|NA|TRBJ2-7|TRBD1
CSARAHRGVIPLISYEQYF
TGCAGTGCTAGGGCTCACAGGGGGGTGATTCCTCTTATTTCCTACGAGCAGTACTTC
>TRBV12-3/TRBV12-4|many|TRBJ1-3|NA
CASSSTGGTIYF
TGTGCCAGCAGTTCGACAGGCGGCACCATATATTTT
>TRBV7-9|NA|TRBJ2-6|TRBD1
CASSGTVSWGANVLTF
TGTGCCAGCAGCGGGACAGTGTCCTGGGGGGCCAACGTCCTGACTTTC
>TRBV25-1|NA|TRBJ2-5|NA
CASSESRAQETQYF
TGTGCCAGCAGTGAAAGCAGGGCCCAAGAGACCCAGTACTTC
>TRBV5-1|few|TRBJ2-4|NA
CASSFGSSGAKNIQYF
TGCGCCAGCAGCTTCGGGTCTAGTGGTGCCAAAAACATTCAGTACTTC
>TRBV5-4|NA|TRBJ1-2|NA
CASSYGQTPRGYGYTF
TGTGCCAGCAGCTACGGACAGACGCCTCGTGGGTATGGCTACACCTTC
>TRBV5-6|many|TRBJ1-2|NA
CASSLARARHYGYTF
TGTGCCAGCAGCTTGGCTCGGGCAAGACACTATGGCTACACCTTC
>TRBV7-2|few|TRBJ2-7|NA
CASTRSTGTAYEQYF
TGTGCCAGCACCCGTTCGACAGGCACCGCCTACGAGCAGTACTTC
>TRBV7-8|few|TRBJ2-1|TRBD2
CASTRGVGGGAPEQFF
TGTGCCAGCACCCGTGGGGTTGGCGGGGGGGCCCCTGAGCAGTTCTTC
>TRBV6-5|few|TRBJ1-3|NA
CASSFLVVTGLLLSGNTIYF
TGTGCCAGCAGTTTTCTAGTTGTGACAGGCCTGCTACTCTCTGGAAACACCATATATTTT
>TRBV12-3/TRBV12-4|few|TRBJ2-3|TRBD2
CASSFAIAGGRDTQYF
TGTGCCAGCAGTTTTGCCATCGCGGGGGGCAGAGATACGCAGTATTTT
>TRBV3-1|NA|TRBJ1-4|TRBD1
CASSPGTDPEKLFF
TGTGCCAGCAGTCCCGGGACAGACCCCGAAAAACTGTTTTTT
>TRBV20-1|many|TRBJ1-1|NA
CSASRQLMNTEAFF
TGCAGTGCCAGCCGACAGCTTATGAACACTGAAGCTTTCTTT
>TRBV11-2|many|TRBJ2-3|NA
CASSPTHGWQGTDTQYF
TGTGCCAGCAGCCCGACCCATGGGTGGCAGGGGACAGATACGCAGTATTTT
>TRBV7-2|NA|TRBJ2-5|NA
CASLSIRAGSQETQYF
TGTGCCAGTCTATCGATTCGTGCGGGATCCCAAGAGACCCAGTACTTC
>TRBV12-3/TRBV12-4|many|TRBJ2-7|TRBD1
CASSYETGIYEQYF
TGTGCCAGCAGTTACGAGACAGGGATCTACGAGCAGTACTTC
>TRBV7-9|many|TRBJ2-3|NA
CASSSTADTQYF
TGTGCCAGCAGCTCCACGGCAGATACGCAGTATTTT
>TRBV7-8|many|TRBJ2-3|TRBD2
CASSLRLAGQYF
TGTGCCAGCAGCTTAAGGCTAGCGGGGCAGTATTTT
>TRBV20-1|NA|TRBJ2-5|NA
CSARDPRGGGETQYF
TGCAGTGCTAGAGACCCCCGCGGGGGCGGTGAGACCCAGTACTTC
>TRBV7-8|few|TRBJ1-2|TRBD1
CASSLATGSLVSRHF
TGTGCCAGCAGCTTAGCGACAGGGTCCCTGGTGTCTAGGCATTTC
>TRBV20-1|NA|TRBJ2-7|NA
CSASPDGYEQYF
TGCAGTGCTAGCCCGGACGGATACGAGCAGTACTTC
>TRBV20-1|few|TRBJ2-1|NA
CSASSRQNNEQFF
TGCAGTGCTAGCAGTCGACAGAACAATGAGCAGTTCTTC
>TRBV5-5|few|TRBJ2-2|NA
CASSLRAGSLSGELFF
TGTGCCAGCAGCTTGCGTGCGGGGAGCCTTTCCGGGGAGCTGTTTTTT
>TRBV7-9|NA|TRBJ2-5|NA
CASSPDPSQETQYF
TGTGCCAGCAGCCCGGACCCCAGCCAAGAGACCCAGTACTTC
>TRBV7-2|many|TRBJ2-2|NA
CASSLAVGGELFF
TGTGCCAGCAGCTTAGCCGTCGGCGGGGAGCTGTTTTTT
>TRBV7-9|NA|TRBJ2-1|TRBD2
CASSLSAGGHEQFF
TGTGCCAGCAGCTTATCGGCGGGGGGGCACGAGCAGTTCTTC
>TRBV27|NA|TRBJ2-2|NA
CASSLWSGGTGELFF
TGTGCCAGCAGTTTATGGTCTGGGGGCACCGGGGAGCTGTTTTTT
>TRBV6-5|NA|TRBJ1-2|NA
CASRRQGLDYGYTF
TGTGCCAGCAGGCGCCAAGGGTTGGACTATGGCTACACCTTC
>TRBV12-3/TRBV12-4|many|TRBJ1-2|NA
CASSLQGQYGYTF
TGTGCCAGCAGTTTACAGGGTCAATATGGCTACACCTTC
>TRBV12-3/TRBV12-4|few|TRBJ1-2|NA
CASSLDAASGYTF
TGTGCCAGCAGTCTAGACGCCGCGAGTGGCTACACCTTC
>TRBV12-3/TRBV12-4|many|TRBJ2-3|NA
CASSLSGDTQYF
TGTGCCAGCAGTTTATCGGGAGATACGCAGTATTTT
>TRBV27|NA|TRBJ2-2|NA
CASRFTSSYTGELFF
TGTGCCAGCAGATTCACTAGCTCGTACACCGGGGAGCTGTTTTTT
>TRBV5-1|NA|TRBJ2-3|NA
CASSLTGTRTTDTQYF
TGCGCCAGCAGCTTGACTGGGACGCGGACGACAGATACGCAGTATTTT
>TRBV12-3/TRBV12-4|many|TRBJ1-2|NA
CASSSSEWGRDYGYTF
TGTGCCAGCAGTTCGAGCGAGTGGGGGCGGGACTATGGCTACACCTTC
>TRBV6-2/TRBV6-3|NA|TRBJ2-3|NA
CASSYSVDTQYF
TGTGCCAGCAGTTACTCGGTAGATACGCAGTATTTT
>TRBV5-1|many|TRBJ2-7|NA
CASSLGPAYEQYF
TGCGCCAGCAGCTTGGGACCAGCCTACGAGCAGTACTTC
>TRBV11-2|NA|TRBJ1-1|NA
CASSLERTVTEAFF
TGTGCCAGCAGCTTAGAAAGGACAGTCACTGAAGCTTTCTTT
>TRBV24-1|few|TRBJ2-1|NA
CATSDARRGNEQFF
TGTGCCACCAGCGACGCGCGGAGGGGGAATGAGCAGTTCTTC
>TRBV2|few|TRBJ2-5|NA
CASTRLGPKETQYF
TGTGCCAGCACCCGTCTGGGGCCGAAAGAGACCCAGTACTTC
>TRBV7-2|few|TRBJ1-5|NA
CASSWLKQGAQPQHF
TGTGCCAGCAGCTGGCTTAAACAGGGAGCTCAGCCCCAGCATTTT
>TRBV29-1|NA|TRBJ2-2|NA
CSVGRNTNTGELFF
TGCAGCGTGGGGAGGAATACGAACACCGGGGAGCTGTTTTTT
>TRBV12-3/TRBV12-4|NA|TRBJ1-6|TRBD1
CASSLSPTGKFESPLHF
TGTGCCAGCAGCCTAAGCCCGACAGGGAAATTTGAATCACCCCTCCACTTT
>TRBV7-8|NA|TRBJ2-7|TRBD1
CASSYTDRGEQYF
TGTGCCAGCAGCTACACGGACAGGGGCGAGCAGTACTTC
>TRBV5-4|NA|TRBJ1-2|NA
CASSFGPRGYGYTF
TGTGCCAGCAGCTTCGGACCCAGGGGCTATGGCTACACCTTC
>TRBV12-3/TRBV12-4|NA|TRBJ1-1|TRBD1
CACSRTGGNTEAFF
TGTGCCTGCAGCAGGACAGGTGGGAACACTGAAGCTTTCTTT
>TRBV30|few|TRBJ2-7|TRBD1
CAWSVLQGLNEQYF
TGTGCCTGGAGTGTGTTACAGGGGCTCAACGAGCAGTACTTC
>TRBV19|NA|TRBJ2-7|TRBD1
CASSISSGQGAFVYEQYF
TGTGCCAGTAGTATCTCTTCGGGACAGGGGGCTTTTGTATACGAGCAGTACTTC